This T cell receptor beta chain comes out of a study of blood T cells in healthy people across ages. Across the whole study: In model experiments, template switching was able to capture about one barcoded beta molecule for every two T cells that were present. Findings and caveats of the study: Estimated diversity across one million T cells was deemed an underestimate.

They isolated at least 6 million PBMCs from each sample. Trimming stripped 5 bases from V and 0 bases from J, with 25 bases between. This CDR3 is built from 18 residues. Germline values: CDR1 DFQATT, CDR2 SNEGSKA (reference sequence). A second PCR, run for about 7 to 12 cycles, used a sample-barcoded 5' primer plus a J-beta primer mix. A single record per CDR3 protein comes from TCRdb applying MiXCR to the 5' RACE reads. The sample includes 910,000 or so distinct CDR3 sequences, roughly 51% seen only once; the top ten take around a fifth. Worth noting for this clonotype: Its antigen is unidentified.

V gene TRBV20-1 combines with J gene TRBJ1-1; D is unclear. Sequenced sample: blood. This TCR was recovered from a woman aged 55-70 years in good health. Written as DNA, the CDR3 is TGCAGTGCTTTTGATTACAAAACAGTGGGTTACATGAACACTGAAGCTTTCTTT. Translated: CSAFDYKTVGYMNTEAFF.